These 3 T cell receptor beta chains share one sample of origin, sequenced in a study of shared clonotypes between healthy human individuals. Sequencing used immunoSEQ multiplex PCR; TCRdb keeps in-frame clones, though not all of them. The profile shows 2 million to 2.5 million clones, approximately 95% of them singletons. Sample: naive CD4+ T cells sorted from blood. Noted subset: CD45RA+ positively selected. The receptors were gathered from a man younger than 35 in good health.

This rearrangement joins TRBV10-2 to TRBJ2-1, with D possibly TRBD2 on 6 matching bases. Germline lookup yields CDR1 WSHSY and CDR2 SAAADI. Trimming took 5 bases from V and 6 from J, leaving 14 bases between them. CDR3 length: 14 amino acids. CDR3 region: CASSWRDARNEQFF. DNA for the CDR3: TGCGCCAGCAGTTGGCGGGATGCCCGCAATGAGCAGTTCTTC.

This clone occurred once. CDR3 in amino acids: CAWSVGGVYTF. CDR3 bases: TGTGCCTGGAGTGTGGGGGGTGTCTACACCTTC. The genes are TRBV30 and TRBJ1-2, with D possibly TRBD1 on 5 matching bases. Per germline, CDR1 GTSNPN and CDR2 SVGIG (reference sequence). This CDR3 contains 11 residues. The ends were cut back, 0 bases at V and 10 bases at J, with 9 bases in the middle.

Notes on this clone: Distinct nucleotide sequences in the sample also encode this CDR3. CDR3 DNA sequence: TGCGCCAGCAGCCTCGGGGTTACTAATGAAAAACTGTTTTTT. Protein sequence: CASSLGVTNEKLFF. This chain connects TRBV5-1 to TRBJ1-4; D gene ambiguous. Germline CDR1 reads SGHRS; CDR2 reads YFSETQ. This CDR3 is 14 amino acids long. V was cut by 4 bases and J by 2 bases, with 9 bases left in between.